These 14 T cell receptor beta chains were all obtained from the same sample, sequenced in a study of regulatory T cells in long-lasting Graves disease (TCRdb year 2021). Library preparation employed multiplex PCR. TCRdb lists the instrument as Illumina HiSeq 4000. To build TCR beta libraries, CDR3 regions were amplified by Arm-PCR using iRepertoire HTBI primers. TCRdb reran the public reads through fastp at Q25 and MiXCR, keeping productive beta chains. Merged by CDR3 protein, the rows form single entries marked with the most common genes and DNA. In this sample the table shows 200,000 to 250,000 distinct CDR3 sequences, 15% to 20% of which occur a single time. The ten largest account for more than 20% of the sample. The time point label here, explained by the study, means: newly diagnosed GD, antithyroid drugs for less than 3 months. For both TCR sequencing and RNA sequencing, RNA was extracted from PBMCs using TRIzol.

The source was peripheral blood mononuclear cells (PBMCs), collected at new diagnosis, from a patient treated with antithyroid drugs. These receptors originate from a female donor with Graves disease.

This clonotype appeared many times. The chain carries TRBV2 and TRBJ2-5; possibly TRBD1 or TRBD2 for D (5 bases each). V shed 3 bases and J shed 7 bases, with 15 bases lying between them. Germline CDR1 reads SNHLY; CDR2 reads FYNNEI. CDR3 length equals 14 residues. The CDR3 bases are TGTGCCAGCAGTGACAATGGCCAGAGGGGGACCCAGTACTTC. This sequence encodes CASSDNGQRGTQYF.

This clonotype has at least ten counts. In DNA form, the CDR3 reads TGTGCCAGCAGCCCAAGCGGGGGGGAGACCCAGTACTTC. As protein: CASSPSGGETQYF. This chain connects TRBV7-2 to TRBJ2-5; 9 bases map to TRBD2. The CDR3 spans 13 residues. V trimming: 5 bases; J trimming: 5 bases; junction bases outside the gene matches: 3. Germline CDR1 reads SGHTA; CDR2 reads FQGNSA.

This clonotype was detected many times. The chain joins TRBV2 to TRBJ2-5; possibly TRBD1 or TRBD2 for D (5 bases each). Trimming removed 4 bases from V and 1 base from J, with 13 bases in between. Germline assignment: CDR1 SNHLY and CDR2 FYNNEI. The CDR3 runs 15 residues. CDR3 nucleotides: TGTGCCAGCAGTGGTTTGGGAGACAGCCAAGAGACCCAGTACTTC. Protein sequence: CASSGLGDSQETQYF.

Worth noting for this clonotype: A far larger clone is a single base away, which makes a read error likely. J is TRBJ2-4 and V is TRBV28; weak D call: TRBD2 (5 bases). Looked up from germline, CDR1 is MDHEN and CDR2 is SYDVKM. This CDR3 region has 16 residues. Trimming cost V 5 bases and J 13 bases, with 27 bases left between them. The CDR3 nucleotides are TGTGCCAGCAGTCTCTGGACTGGGAGCTCCTACAATGAGCAGTACTTC. It codes for CASSLWTGSSYNEQYF.

The gene calls are TRBV20-1 and TRBJ2-7; D ambiguous. Trimming cost V 6 bases and J 6 bases, with 12 bases left between them. This CDR3 has 11 residues. Germline assignment: CDR1 DFQATT and CDR2 SNEGSKA (reference sequence). In DNA, the CDR3 is TGCAGTGCACCAGCTCCTGGCGAGCAGTACTTC. Amino acids: CSAPAPGEQYF.

The chain uses TRBV6-1 and TRBJ2-1; the D gene is possibly TRBD2 (5 bases). The germline V gene encodes CDR1 MNHNS and CDR2 SASEGT. V lost 5 bases, J lost 4 bases, and 12 bases lay in between. This CDR3 has 14 residues. CDR3 DNA sequence: TGTGCCAGCAGTCTTAGCGTTGTGTACAATGAGCAGTTCTTC. This sequence encodes CASSLSVVYNEQFF.

The chain recombines TRBV6-2 or TRBV6-3 with TRBJ1-2; D is perhaps TRBD1 (5 bases). Germline loops: CDR1 MNHEY, CDR2 SVGEGT. The CDR3 length is 15 residues. V was clipped by 4 bases and J by 0 bases, with 12 bases between them. CDR3 residues: CASSSYRRANYGYTF. CDR3 sequence (DNA): TGTGCCAGCAGTTCTTACAGGCGTGCTAACTATGGCTACACCTTC.

This clonotype showed up many times. V and J are TRBV30 and TRBJ2-1; 10 bases align to TRBD2. V gave up 3 bases and J gave up 5 bases; unmatched junction bases: 4. Germline V gene data show CDR1 as GTSNPN and CDR2 as SVGIG (reference sequence). The CDR3 runs 14 residues. CDR3 nucleotides: TGTGCCTGGAGAGGGACTAGCGCCAACAATGAGCAGTTCTTC. Translation: CAWRGTSANNEQFF.

This clonotype was observed at least ten times. The chain recombines TRBV30 with TRBJ1-5, with TRBD1 identical over 8 bases. Trimming took 0 bases from V and 1 from J; bases not matched to a gene: 5. The CDR3 loop spans 16 amino acids. The germline V gene has CDR1 GTSNPN and CDR2 SVGIG (reference sequence). This CDR3 reads CAWSVRGRVSNQPQHF. Here the CDR3 DNA reads TGTGCCTGGAGTGTCAGGGGGCGCGTCAGCAATCAGCCCCAGCATTTT.

This clonotype was observed many times. The chain is built from TRBV7-6 and TRBJ1-1; no clear D. The CDR3 length is 14 residues. V shed 5 bases and J shed 0 bases, with 10 bases lying between them. From germline, CDR1 is SGHVS and CDR2 FNYEAQ. CDR3 DNA sequence: TGTGCCAGCAGCATGGACGCCATGAACACTGAAGCTTTCTTT. Translating gives CASSMDAMNTEAFF.

This clonotype was observed many times. V gene TRBV30 combines with J gene TRBJ1-5; D ambiguous. The CDR3 contains 12 residues. The V end lost 0 bases, the J end lost 7 bases, and 7 bases lay between the germline ends. CDR1 GTSNPN and CDR2 SVGIG come from the germline V gene (reference sequence). The CDR3 bases are TGTGCCTGGAGTGTATCTGGGCAGCCCCAGCATTTT. Its protein is CAWSVSGQPQHF.

The rearrangement joins TRBV30 to TRBJ1-2, with TRBD1 matching 8 bases. The V gene end was trimmed by 4 bases and the J gene end by 5 bases; junction bases not matched to a gene: 9. The CDR3 is made up of 14 amino acids. Germline lookup yields CDR1 GTSNPN and CDR2 SVGIG (reference sequence). CDR3 in amino acids: CAWTPQGARYGYTF. The CDR3 region has the DNA TGTGCCTGGACGCCCCAGGGGGCGCGATATGGCTACACCTTC.

This clonotype was picked up many times. CDR3 DNA sequence: TGTGCCACCAGTCCCGGGTCGTCCCGACCTAATGAGCAGTTCTTC. Protein: CATSPGSSRPNEQFF. The V and J genes are TRBV24-1 and TRBJ2-1, with unresolved D. V was shortened by 6 bases and J by 7 bases, with 18 bases between the two germline ends. The germline V gene has CDR1 KGHDR and CDR2 SFDVKD. CDR3 length: 15 amino acids.

The chain couples TRBV6-2 or TRBV6-3 to TRBJ2-3; D possibly corresponds to TRBD1 (6 bases). CDR3 size: 15 residues. CDR1 and CDR2 from the germline V gene are MNHEY and SVGEGT. V shed 4 bases and J shed 0 bases, with 11 bases lying between them. The CDR3 is CASSSTGQSTDTQYF. The CDR3 DNA reads TGTGCCAGCAGTTCCACCGGACAGAGCACAGATACGCAGTATTTT.